The 30 T cell receptor beta chains in this list originate from one sample, sequenced in a study of identical twins. TCRdb passed the 5' RACE reads through MiXCR, listing each CDR3 protein once. The top ten clones hold roughly 8.7% of a sample with 350,000 to 400,000 distinct CDR3 sequences, roughly 10% of them seen once. Specimen: naive T cells sorted from blood. Source of these receptors: a woman in her forties or fifties in good health.

This clonotype was detected only a few times. The CDR3 DNA follows: TGTGCCAGCAGTGACCGGGACAGCAACTATGGCTACACCTTC. Translation: CASSDRDSNYGYTF. This rearrangement joins TRBV12-3 or TRBV12-4 to TRBJ1-2, with 7 bases identical to TRBD1. J was trimmed by 2 bases and V by 5 bases; bases with no gene match: 5. This CDR3 has 14 amino acids.

This clonotype was seen a few times. The DNA for the CDR3 is TGTGCCACCCGTGGGGACGGCCCTTACGAGCAGTACTTC. This gives the protein CATRGDGPYEQYF. The rearrangement joins TRBV24-1 to TRBJ2-7, with D perhaps TRBD1 or TRBD2 (5 bases each). Trimming took off 9 bases at V and 4 bases at J, with 15 bases between the two ends. CDR3 size: 13 residues. Germline CDR1 KGHDR, CDR2 SFDVKD.

DNA of the CDR3: TGCAGTGCTAGAAGGGACGGTCAGGAGCAGTTCTTC. As protein: CSARRDGQEQFF. The V and J genes are TRBV20-1 and TRBJ2-1, with D tentatively TRBD1 or TRBD2 (5 bases each). CDR3 length: 12 amino acids. Trimming cost V 2 bases and J 10 bases, with 12 bases left between them. Germline assignment: CDR1 DFQATT and CDR2 SNEGSKA (reference sequence).

The table lists this clonotype with a few counts. The chain has TRBV2 and TRBJ2-2; D not resolved. With 8 bases removed from V and 0 bases from J, the gap between germline ends came to 13 bases. This CDR3 is built from 15 residues. From germline, CDR1 is SNHLY and CDR2 FYNNEI. The CDR3, as DNA: TGTGCCAGCGCTGCGGTGAGCCCGAACACCGGGGAGCTGTTTTTT. Translation: CASAAVSPNTGELFF.

The chain carries TRBV7-2 and TRBJ1-1; TRBD1 matches at 7 bases. The CDR3 consists of 15 residues. V trimming: 3 bases; J trimming: 4 bases; junction bases outside the gene matches: 8. From germline, CDR1 is SGHTA and CDR2 FQGNSA. This CDR3 is CASSFRTGWGTEAFF. Written as DNA, the CDR3 is TGTGCCAGCAGCTTCAGGACAGGTTGGGGCACTGAAGCTTTCTTT.

The CDR3 reads CASSFGELFF. CDR3 bases: TGTGCCAGCAGCTTTGGGGAGCTGTTTTTT. This rearrangement joins TRBV7-9 to TRBJ2-2; D is ambiguous. The length of the CDR3 is 10 residues. The V gene lost 3 bases and the J gene lost 8 bases, with 1 base spanning the gap. The germline gives CDR1 SEHNR, CDR2 FQNEAQ (reference sequence).

The V call is TRBV12-3 or TRBV12-4, the J call TRBJ1-4; 8 bases align to TRBD1. The ends lost 2 bases at V and 4 bases at J; junction bases unmatched: 12. The CDR3 has 18 residues. The CDR3 protein is CASSLRQGAPLFNEKLFF. The CDR3 nucleotides read TGTGCCAGCAGTTTACGTCAGGGGGCGCCCCTTTTTAATGAAAAACTGTTTTTT.

The rearrangement joins TRBV11-2 to TRBJ2-2; 10 bases are shared with TRBD2. Looked up from germline, CDR1 is SGHAT and CDR2 is FQNNGV. V dropped 5 bases and J dropped 9; count of bases not matched to a gene: 6. This CDR3 contains 14 residues. CDR3 sequence: CASSPGLAVRELFF. For the CDR3, the DNA is TGTGCCAGCAGCCCAGGACTAGCGGTTAGGGAGCTGTTTTTT.

This clonotype was picked up many times. The chain combines TRBV4-1 with TRBJ1-2, with D perhaps TRBD1 (6 bases). This CDR3 contains 13 residues. Germline CDR1 reads MGHRA; CDR2 reads YSYEKL. With 3 bases removed from V and 5 bases from J, the gap between germline ends came to 10 bases. Written as DNA, the CDR3 is TGCGCCAGCAGCCACGGGGGCTCTTATGGCTACACCTTC. This codes for CASSHGGSYGYTF.

This clonotype has a handful of counts. The chain joins TRBV20-1 to TRBJ2-1, with 11 bases aligning to TRBD1. The trim removed 0 bases at V and 6 bases at J, leaving 7 bases unmatched. Germline CDR1 is DFQATT and CDR2 is SNEGSKA (reference sequence). This CDR3 has 16 residues. CDR3 amino acids: CSARDRGTGGINEQFF. Written as DNA, the CDR3 is TGCAGTGCTAGAGATCGGGGGACAGGGGGGATCAATGAGCAGTTCTTC.

Turning to this clonotype: Lacking the conserved final phenylalanine or tryptophan, this CDR3 likely reflects a read error. The rearrangement joins TRBV5-1 to TRBJ1-1; D remains unclear. The ends were cut back, 4 bases at V and 8 bases at J, with 9 bases in the middle. CDR3 length: 11 amino acids. CDR1 and CDR2 from the germline V gene are SGHRS and YFSETQ. DNA for the CDR3: TGCGCCAGCAGCCCGGGTACCGAAGCTTTCTCT. As protein: CASSPGTEAFS.

As to this clonotype: The CDR3 does not close with the conserved phenylalanine or tryptophan, likely indicating a read error. The V and J genes are TRBV5-6 and TRBJ2-2, with D perhaps matching TRBD1 (6 bases). Germline CDR1 is SGHDT and CDR2 is YYEEEE. This CDR3 is built from 18 residues. Between the trimmed V and J ends, which lost 0 bases and 3 bases, there was a span of 18 bases. CDR3 amino acids: CASSLAWWDIRDTGELFS. DNA for the CDR3: TGTGCCAGCAGCTTGGCCTGGTGGGACATCCGAGACACCGGGGAGCTGTTTTCT.

The chain carries TRBV7-9 and TRBJ1-1; 9 bases line up with TRBD1. Trimming at V came to 5 bases and at J to 6 bases, leaving 10 bases not matched to a gene. The CDR3 is 15 residues long. From germline, CDR1 is SEHNR and CDR2 FQNEAQ (reference sequence). This CDR3 reads CASSVGTGYRPEAFF. The CDR3 DNA sequence: TGTGCCAGCAGCGTAGGGACAGGGTATCGTCCTGAAGCTTTCTTT.

This clonotype appeared a few times. V is TRBV5-5 and J is TRBJ2-7; D is tentatively TRBD1 or TRBD2 (5 bases each). Trimming shortened V by 0 bases and J by 6 bases, and 16 bases separated the two germline ends. The germline V gene has CDR1 SGHKS and CDR2 YYEKEE (reference sequence). This CDR3 is built from 15 residues. In DNA, the CDR3 is TGTGCCAGCAGCTTGGGGTCAGGGTCCCGGGGCGAGCAGTACTTC. Amino acid sequence: CASSLGSGSRGEQYF.

The table lists this clonotype with a few counts. The chain couples TRBV24-1 to TRBJ2-1, with 8 bases identical to TRBD2. Germline CDR1 is KGHDR and CDR2 is SFDVKD. CDR3 size: 13 residues. The V segment lost 7 bases and the J segment 8 bases; nucleotides outside the gene matches: 6. For the CDR3, the DNA is TGTGCCACCAGGAGCGGGAGTACGGATGAGCAGTTCTTC. Protein product: CATRSGSTDEQFF.

The V and J genes are TRBV24-1 and TRBJ2-1, with TRBD1 as a possible D gene (6 bases). This CDR3 contains 14 residues. CDR1 and CDR2 (germline): KGHDR, SFDVKD. Trimming took off 4 bases at V and 6 bases at J, with 12 bases between the two ends. The CDR3 nucleotides are TGTGCCACCAGTGACCGCAGCAGGGGCAATGAGCAGTTCTTC. Amino acids: CATSDRSRGNEQFF.

This clonotype has ten or more counts. The chain joins TRBV29-1 to TRBJ1-2; no clear D gene. The CDR3 contains 14 residues. The germline CDR1 and CDR2 sequences are SQVTM and ANQGSEA. V gave up 4 bases and J gave up 2 bases, with 14 bases separating them. For the CDR3, the DNA is TGCAGCGTTGCCCCGCGACTGAAGAACTATGGCTACACCTTC. It yields the protein CSVAPRLKNYGYTF. The whole variable domain, filled in from reference TRBV29-1 and TRBJ1-2, reads SAVISQKPSRDICQRGTSLTIQCQVDSQVTMMFWYRQQPGQSLTLIATANQGSEATYESGFVIDKFPISRPNLTFSTLTVSNMSPEDSSIYLCSVAPRLKNYGYTFGSGTRLTVV.

This clonotype was found a few times. The chain joins TRBV4-1 to TRBJ1-2; D not resolved. The CDR3 extends over 18 amino acids. Germline V CDR1 and CDR2: MGHRA, YSYEKL. Trimming cost V 1 base and J 0 bases, with 18 bases left between them. This CDR3 reads CASSQGSAARRANYGYTF. Written as DNA, the CDR3 is TGCGCCAGCAGCCAAGGATCGGCCGCCCGACGGGCTAACTATGGCTACACCTTC.

The CDR3 loop is CASSFGLYTGELFF. CDR3 coding DNA: TGTGCCAGCAGTTTCGGACTTTATACCGGGGAGCTGTTTTTT. The rearrangement links TRBV12-3 or TRBV12-4 to TRBJ2-2; tentatively, D is TRBD2 (5 bases). There are 14 residues in the CDR3. Trimming took 3 bases from V and 5 from J, leaving 10 bases between them.

This clonotype was detected only a few times. This chain uses TRBV11-2 with TRBJ2-3; 14 bases agree with TRBD2. The V gene end was trimmed by 6 bases and the J gene end by 2 bases; junction bases not matched to a gene: 13. Germline loops: CDR1 SGHAT, CDR2 FQNNGV. The CDR3 is 19 amino acids. The CDR3 nucleotides read TGTGCCAGCAGACGACCCGGGACTAGCGGGAGAAAGGTCACAGATACGCAGTATTTT. Protein: CASRRPGTSGRKVTDTQYF. Combining the CDR3 with reference TRBV11-2 and TRBJ2-3 gives the whole variable domain EAGVAQSPRYKIIEKRQSVAFWCNPISGHATLYWYQQILGQGPKLLIQFQNNGVVDDSQLPKDRFSAERLKGVDSTLKIQPAKLEDSAVYLCASRRPGTSGRKVTDTQYFGPGTRLTVL.

The sample holds many counts of this clonotype. The V gene is TRBV5-1, the J gene TRBJ2-1; TRBD2 might be the D (6 bases). The CDR3 spans 16 residues. Trimming cost V 0 bases and J 0 bases, with 10 bases left between them. Germline V CDR1 and CDR2: SGHRS, YFSETQ. CDR3 sequence: CASSLGDSGSYNEQFF. The CDR3 DNA is TGCGCCAGCAGCTTGGGTGATAGCGGCTCCTACAATGAGCAGTTCTTC.

This clonotype showed up just a few times. The CDR3 spells CASSYSVAAEAFF. The CDR3 bases are TGTGCCAGCAGTTACTCAGTGGCCGCTGAAGCTTTCTTT. The chain joins TRBV6-5 to TRBJ1-1; D remains unclear. CDR1 MNHEY and CDR2 SVGAGI come from the germline V gene. V lost 0 bases, J lost 6 bases, and 8 bases lay in between. The CDR3 totals 13 residues.

The table lists this clonotype with a few counts. The rearrangement joins TRBV7-3 to TRBJ1-1, with a weak D call TRBD1 (5 bases). Germline CDR1 is SGHTA and CDR2 is FQGTGA. V dropped 5 bases and J dropped 4 bases, with 17 bases sitting between them. This CDR3 has 15 residues. The CDR3 sequence: CASSPDGAPGTEAFF. CDR3 nucleotide sequence: TGTGCCAGCAGCCCAGACGGGGCGCCGGGCACTGAAGCTTTCTTT.

V usage is TRBV11-2 and J usage is TRBJ1-1; D possibly corresponds to TRBD1 (5 bases). Trimming removed 3 bases from V and 1 base from J, with 12 bases in between. The CDR3 loop spans 15 amino acids. The germline CDR1 and CDR2 sequences are SGHAT and FQNNGV. The CDR3 reads CASSFGGGGNTEAFF. CDR3 coding DNA: TGTGCCAGCAGCTTCGGCGGGGGGGGGAACACTGAAGCTTTCTTT.

The chain is built from TRBV28 and TRBJ2-2, with 10 positions matching TRBD2. In germline, CDR1 is MDHEN, CDR2 SYDVKM. V was pared by 4 bases and J by 7 bases, with 6 bases of the junction left unmatched. The CDR3 consists of 15 residues. CDR3 amino acids: CASSSGTSDIGELFF. CDR3 DNA sequence: TGTGCCAGCAGTTCCGGGACTAGCGATATCGGGGAGCTGTTTTTT.

The V gene is TRBV12-3 or TRBV12-4, the J gene TRBJ2-2; TRBD2 is a possible D gene (6 bases). The CDR3 is 16 residues long. Trimming took 5 bases from V and 6 from J, leaving 19 bases between them. CDR3 loop: CASSPWDFPGAGELFF. The CDR3 coding sequence is TGTGCCAGCAGTCCATGGGACTTCCCGGGTGCCGGGGAGCTGTTTTTT.

This clonotype has more than one count but fewer than ten. The chain has TRBV29-1 and TRBJ2-1, with 7 bases fitting TRBD1. V lost 3 bases to trimming and J lost 15 bases; unmatched junction nucleotides: 5. Germline CDR1 SQVTM, CDR2 ANQGSEA. This CDR3 is built from 10 residues. The CDR3 protein is CSVDKGQWFF. CDR3 DNA sequence: TGCAGCGTTGATAAGGGACAGTGGTTCTTC.

V is TRBV12-3 or TRBV12-4 and J is TRBJ2-2; D uncertain. V shed 7 bases and J shed 4 bases, with 13 bases lying between them. The CDR3 contains 14 residues. The CDR3 loop reads CASNRVSGTGELFF. The CDR3 DNA follows: TGTGCCAGCAACCGAGTGTCGGGCACCGGGGAGCTGTTTTTT.

About this clonotype: One end of the junction varies from germline; a read error may be responsible. The rearrangement links TRBV4-1 to TRBJ2-1; 12 bases are shared with TRBD2. The CDR3 is 16 amino acids. Germline V CDR1 and CDR2: MGHRA, YSYEKL. The CDR3 reads CASRPSGRASYNEQFF. In DNA form, the CDR3 reads TGTGCCAGCAGGCCTAGCGGGAGGGCCTCCTACAATGAGCAGTTCTTC.

Only a few counts were recorded for this clonotype. V is TRBV29-1 and J is TRBJ2-3; maybe TRBD1 (5 bases). The CDR3 length is 13 residues. CDR1 is SQVTM, CDR2 ANQGSEA, per germline. Trimming shortened V by 6 bases and J by 2 bases, and 12 bases separated the two germline ends. CDR3 protein: CSVMDIYTDTQYF. The CDR3 nucleotides read TGCAGCGTCATGGACATCTACACAGATACGCAGTATTTT.